The 11 T cell receptor beta chains below all came from one sample that was sequenced in a study of T cells after yellow fever vaccination. Each CDR3 protein is one row after TCRdb ran MiXCR on the 5' RACE reads. The table lists 160,000 or so distinct CDR3 sequences, approximately 6.7% of them singletons, with more than 2% in the top ten. The sequencing used CD4+ T cells sorted from PBMCs, collected about 5 days after the first yellow fever vaccination. All receptors derive from a man younger than 35 who received the YFV17D yellow fever vaccine.

This clonotype has at least ten counts. V is TRBV4-1 and J is TRBJ1-1; no definite D call. The CDR3 totals 15 residues. V was cut by 1 base and J by 4 bases, with 13 bases left in between. Germline-derived CDR1 and CDR2 are MGHRA and YSYEKL. The CDR3 sequence is CASSQVGSLGTEAFF. Written as DNA, the CDR3 is TGCGCCAGCAGCCAAGTGGGCAGTCTGGGCACTGAAGCTTTCTTT.

A note on this clonotype: This may arise from a read error, as a much more abundant clone is one base away. This chain joins TRBV12-3 or TRBV12-4 and TRBJ2-2, with 9 bases fitting TRBD2. This CDR3 comprises 14 residues. The CDR3 reads CASRRTSATWELFF. Here the CDR3 DNA reads TGTGCCAGCAGGAGGACTAGCGCCACCTGGGAGCTGTTTTTT.

The V and J genes are TRBV5-4 and TRBJ1-4; D perhaps matches TRBD1 (6 bases). V dropped 0 bases and J dropped 8 bases, with 11 bases sitting between them. The CDR3 sequence is 14 residues long. Germline CDR1 and CDR2: SGHNT and YYREEE (reference sequence). Here the CDR3 DNA reads TGTGCCAGCAGCTTGGCATCAGGGGAGGAAAAACTGTTTTTT. The encoded protein is CASSLASGEEKLFF.

The rearrangement joins TRBV4-2 to TRBJ1-1, with D uncertain. Trimming removed 4 bases at V and 3 bases at J, with 18 bases between. Germline assignment: CDR1 LGHNA and CDR2 YNFKEQ. The CDR3 has 16 amino acids. In DNA form, the CDR3 reads TGTGCCAGCAGCCTAGGATTAAGGGAGATAGACACTGAAGCTTTCTTT. It yields the protein CASSLGLREIDTEAFF.

This clonotype was counted a few times. The chain combines TRBV28 with TRBJ2-5; the match to TRBD2 covers 11 bases. This CDR3 is 16 amino acids long. V lost 4 bases, J lost 4 bases, and 8 bases stayed unmatched. The germline gives CDR1 MDHEN, CDR2 SYDVKM. CDR3 nucleotide sequence: TGTGCCAGCAGTTCTATTACTAGCGGGGGCGGAGAGACCCAGTACTTC. It yields the protein CASSSITSGGGETQYF.

This clonotype has more than one count but fewer than ten. The chain links TRBV7-2 to TRBJ2-7; D remains ambiguous. CDR1 is SGHTA, CDR2 FQGNSA, per germline. The CDR3 contains 14 residues. V gave up 5 bases and J gave up 1 base, with 12 bases separating them. The DNA of the CDR3 is TGTGCCAGCAGCCCACGTCTAGGATCCTACGAGCAGTACGTC. It encodes CASSPRLGSYEQYV.

This clonotype was detected ten times or more. The chain is built from TRBV7-3 and TRBJ1-1; D unclear. The germline V gene encodes CDR1 SGHTA and CDR2 FQGTGA. The CDR3 extends over 13 amino acids. Trimming pared 3 bases from V and 1 base from J, leaving 6 bases between. This CDR3 reads CASSFDQNTEAFF. DNA of the CDR3: TGTGCCAGCAGCTTCGACCAGAACACTGAAGCTTTCTTT.

At least ten counts were recorded for this clonotype. This chain connects TRBV6-1 to TRBJ2-3; either TRBD1 or TRBD2 may fit D (5 bases each). The CDR3 loop spans 14 amino acids. Germline CDR1 MNHNS, CDR2 SASEGT. The V end was cut by 1 base, the J end by 4 bases, with 9 bases between. The CDR3 region is CASSEVGTPDTQYF. The CDR3 DNA reads TGTGCCAGCAGTGAAGTGGGGACCCCAGATACGCAGTATTTT.

The V and J genes are TRBV4-1 and TRBJ2-6, with 7 bases aligning to TRBD1. The CDR3 runs to 16 residues. V gave up 4 bases and J gave up 0 bases; unmatched junction bases: 3. The germline V gene has CDR1 MGHRA and CDR2 YSYEKL. The CDR3 here is CASSLTGSSGANVLTF. DNA for the CDR3: TGCGCCAGCAGCCTGACAGGGAGCTCTGGGGCCAACGTCCTGACTTTC.

This clonotype showed up many times. The rearrangement joins TRBV19 to TRBJ1-5; possibly TRBD1 for D (5 bases). The CDR3 covers 14 residues. V lost 9 bases to trimming and J lost 5 bases, with 17 bases between them. The germline gives CDR1 LNHDA, CDR2 SQIVND (reference sequence). CDR3: CASWGDSAYQPQHF. In DNA, the CDR3 is TGTGCCAGCTGGGGGGATTCCGCCTATCAGCCCCAGCATTTT.

This clonotype was seen ten or more times. The rearrangement uses TRBV7-3 and TRBJ2-7; TRBD1 matches 7 bases. The CDR3 consists of 14 residues. Germline trimming cut 3 bases from V and 2 bases from J; bases unmatched to any gene: 4. Germline CDR1 is SGHTA and CDR2 is FQGTGA. CDR3 coding DNA: TGTGCCAGCAGCTTGTCAGGGGGTCCCTACGAGCAGTACTTC. Amino acid sequence: CASSLSGGPYEQYF.